The 7 T cell receptor beta chains in this list originate from one sample, sequenced in a study of tumor-infiltrating lymphocytes in localized non-small cell lung cancer (dated by TCRdb to the early 2020s). Receptor libraries were prepared by the immunoSEQ multiplex PCR assay. The table comes from immuneACCESS by way of TCRdb, which keeps in-frame sequences with V and J called. Part of the clones is missing from these tables; in studies checked, under half for an unresolved V gene and the rest for unknown reasons. The sample table holds approximately 4,900 clones, of which about three fifths were seen once. 55% to 75% of the sample rests with the top ten. The source material was lung tumor tissue. Receptors originate from a human donor with non-small cell lung cancer.

CDR3 amino acids: CASSFSGTPGTQYF. CDR3 coding DNA: TGTGCCAGCAGTTTCTCAGGGACCCCGGGGACCCAGTACTTC. This chain connects TRBV27 to TRBJ2-5; D tentatively fits TRBD1 or TRBD2 (5 bases each). This CDR3 spans 14 amino acids. V lost 3 bases and J 7 bases, leaving 15 bases between the germline ends. CDR1 and CDR2 from the germline V gene are MNHEY and SMNVEV (reference sequence).

This chain uses TRBV6-6 with TRBJ1-5; 8 positions match TRBD1. Germline V gene sequence: CDR1 MNHNY, CDR2 SVGAGI (reference sequence). The CDR3 is 16 residues long. Trimming at V came to 3 bases and at J to 9 bases, leaving 13 bases not matched to a gene. The CDR3 protein is CASSYGQGAPTGPQHF. CDR3 DNA sequence: TGTGCCAGCAGTTATGGGCAGGGGGCGCCTACGGGGCCCCAGCATTTT.

The chain recombines TRBV9 with TRBJ2-3; either TRBD1 or TRBD2 may fit D (5 bases each). From germline, CDR1 is SGDLS and CDR2 YYNGEE. V was shortened by 1 base and J by 5 bases, with 8 bases between the two germline ends. The CDR3 consists of 13 residues. CDR3 amino acids: CASSVIGGDTQYF. The CDR3 DNA reads as TGTGCCAGCAGCGTAATTGGGGGAGATACGCAGTATTTT.

In nucleotides, the CDR3 is TGTGCCAGCAGCTTACGTTTCAGGCAAAAGAATGAGCAGTTCTTC. Translation gives CASSLRFRQKNEQFF. V and J are TRBV13 and TRBJ2-1; D call uncertain. CDR1 is PRHDT and CDR2 is FYEKMQ in the germline V gene (reference sequence). The CDR3 loop spans 15 amino acids. Trimming pared 2 bases from V and 7 bases from J, leaving 15 bases between.

This chain uses TRBV25-1 with TRBJ1-5; a possible D gene is TRBD1 (5 bases). The CDR3 has 14 residues. CDR1 MGHDK and CDR2 SYGVNS come from the germline V gene. Trimming stripped 3 bases from V and 4 bases from J, with 10 bases between. CDR3 sequence (DNA): TGTGCCAGCAGTGAGGGGGGGAGGAATCAGCCCCAGCATTTT. As protein: CASSEGGRNQPQHF.

This clone was seen a few times. The V call is TRBV7-2, the J call TRBJ1-5; 7 nucleotides align to TRBD1. The V segment lost 5 bases and the J segment 0 bases; nucleotides outside the gene matches: 7. CDR1 and CDR2 (germline): SGHTA, FQGNSA. The CDR3 has 16 amino acids. CDR3 loop: CASSPGTAYSNQPQHF. Written as DNA, the CDR3 is TGTGCCAGCAGCCCTGGGACAGCTTATAGCAATCAGCCCCAGCATTTT. Full variable domain (missing parts from reference TRBV7-2 and TRBJ1-5): GAGVSQSPSNKVTEKGKDVELRCDPISGHTALYWYRQSLGQGLEFLIYFQGNSAPDKSGLPSDRFSAERTGGSVSTLTIQRTQQEDSAVYLCASSPGTAYSNQPQHFGDGTRLSIL.

The V call is TRBV6-4, the J call TRBJ2-1, with TRBD2 identical over 8 bases. With 3 bases clipped from V and 2 bases from J, the junction kept 3 bases outside the gene matches. The CDR3 extends over 15 amino acids. Germline CDR1 and CDR2: MRHNA and SNTAGT. The CDR3 DNA reads as TGTGCCAGCAGTGAGAGTAGCGGGGCCTACAATGAGCAGTTCTTC. This gives the protein CASSESSGAYNEQFF.